This TCR beta chain derives from a study of cytomegalovirus exposure and HLA in healthy donors (dated by TCRdb to about 2017). In terms of the full investigation: In an earlier analysis of 450 to 750 of the donors, around 290 Gb of sequence data and roughly 100 million unique TCR beta sequences from roughly 190 million T cells were reported. The study combined high-throughput TCR immunosequencing, statistical association of individual TCRs with disease status, and machine learning to predict cytomegalovirus infection status. In a later analysis, previously published TCR beta repertoires from more than 500 donors were re-analyzed and high-resolution HLA genotyping was added so that TCR occurrence patterns could be studied. Donor age, sex, ethnicity and CMV serostatus were collected together with the repertoire data. The aim of the study was to test whether cataloging public T cell receptors could identify signatures of past pathogen exposure. A later genetic analysis took genome-wide SNP genotypes for about 60% of the roughly 670 donors and used that subset as a discovery cohort. HLA typing included class I and class II loci at four-digit resolution. A separate validation cohort of 100 to 150 different subjects was used in addition to the 666-subject first cohort. Approximately 310 gigabases of sequencing data and 70 million to 100 million unique TCR sequences were included in an early release covering roughly 600 HLA-typed donors. Using immunosequencing, the study profiled T cell repertoires from 500 to 800 subjects and related those repertoires to cytomegalovirus serostatus. The number of typed donors differed by locus: about 620-640 for A, B, C, DRB1 and DQB1; roughly 510 for DQA1; fewer than 610 for DPA1; and some 430 for DPB1. The genetic ancestry cluster associated with self-reported Caucasian donors included roughly four fifths of the roughly 360 genotyped donors. All discovery cohort repertoires had been generated on a single sequencing platform. In an earlier analysis of 500 to 650 of the donors, high-throughput TCR beta sequencing was used to judge whether each TCR beta V gene segment behaved as functional or pseudogenic. In the later analysis, no new phenotypic data were used to find candidate immune exposures; instead, reliance was placed on TCR beta sequences and their occurrence across donors. On average, around 240,000 unique TCR beta nucleotide sequences were sequenced per donor among more than 350 genotyped donors of the cohort, with 15% to 20% of those sequences being non-productive. Roughly five DR-DQ haplotypes were handled as single units for association and clustering, since linkage in the cohort was strong. On the study overall, not on this receptor specifically: According to a later analysis, TCR association rates differed among HLA loci, with DRB1 alleles showing the most associated TCRs and HLA-C alleles showing the fewest. A later analysis associated approximately 17,000 TCR beta sequences with specific HLA alleles at a false discovery rate of 0.05. An earlier analysis of 587 of the donors showed that most TCR beta V segments appeared in productive rearrangements either about 87% or about 30% of the time, which broadly matched IMGT annotations. Across donors, most TCR sequences were observed very rarely, whereas some public TCRs were present in many individuals. Immune exposure information for the cohort was limited to CMV serostatus. In a later analysis, HLA-associated TCR beta chains showed more clonal expansion and lower generation probabilities than non-associated chains that were equally common. Because counts were too low, 15 to 20 rarely observed V segments, including chromosome 9 orphons, were left out of the earlier analysis of approximately 500 of the donors. Presence/absence analyses assumed roughly uniform sequencing depth across donors, an assumption that may not hold. When HLA alleles, especially DR and DQ, strongly co-occurred, attributing TCR associations to individual alleles was difficult. A total of roughly 160 TCR beta chains were listed by the study as associated with cytomegalovirus. An association between a missense DCLRE1C variant and V-gene and J-gene trimming of TCR beta chains was found in a later genetic analysis and replicated in an independent cohort. A further reported finding was that TCR beta sequences accurately predicted the HLA-A and HLA-B alleles for most subjects in the first cohort. In both the original and validation cohorts, the classifier was reported to diagnose cytomegalovirus status with high specificity and sensitivity. Because HLA typing was missing for some donors at each locus, association tests included only the typed subset. According to a later analysis, parvovirus B19, influenza, CMV and Epstein-Barr virus appeared linked to several top co-occurrence clusters. In a later analysis, most CMV-associated TCR beta chains were found to appear HLA-restricted, with HLA associations seemingly driven largely by CMV exposure. Correlated functional status among segregating V segments might be attributable to linkage disequilibrium, but an unknown experimental factor could not be ruled out. According to the authors, the approach could potentially be generalized to other disease states and immunological phenotypes. A cluster of highly shared sequence variants was judged likely to represent a technical artifact of the sequencing pipeline. Three of the identified cytomegalovirus-associated TCR beta chains were confirmed in vitro to be specific for cytomegalovirus antigens. A later genetic analysis reported fewer N-insertions in productive TCRs among donors in an Asian-associated ancestry cluster than the roughly 690-donor mean. Because the 87-base-pair reads could not distinguish some IMGT-functional V segments, including TRBV6-2 and TRBV6-3, those segments were excluded. The cohort was sequenced for TCR beta chains only, and without alpha or paired-chain data the features that could be detected were limited.

The cohort consisted of some 730 healthy bone marrow donors. All cohort members were sampled while nominally healthy, although unrecorded immune exposures were likely present. The donor was CMV seronegative and belonged to the group of more than 300 seronegative cohort members. Every donor gave a peripheral blood sample, and the peripheral blood mononuclear cells from that sample were used for TCR beta sequencing. Genomic DNA extraction from the blood cell samples was performed with the Qiagen DNeasy Blood Extraction Kit. As concerns this clone: No cognate antigen has been identified for it. The record has no base qualities; no much larger clone is one base away.

Spanning cysteine to phenylalanine, the CDR3 consists of 15 amino acids. Only the CDR3 portion is preserved as DNA: 45 bases, with reading frame beginning at the first base. According to the germline V gene (reference sequence), CDR1 reads MNHEY and CDR2 reads SMNVEV. The germline V end is reduced by 1 base and the J end by 7 bases; junction bases left unmatched: 9. The library came from the immunoSEQ multiplex PCR assay. For the multiplex PCR, a mixture combining 60 forward primers for TCR Vbeta segments and 13 reverse primers for TCR Jbeta segments was used. Amplification of the CDR3 region of rearranged TCR beta genes was performed with a multiplex PCR assay on genomic DNA. The Illumina HiSeq System was used to sequence the amplified TCR beta libraries as 87-base-pair reads. As for how the authors treated the data: A later analysis counted some 80 million unique TCR beta chains across the 550 to 800 repertoires, and roughly 10 million of these chains were shared by at least two donors. Raw reads were error-corrected and collapsed into unique sequences by a nearest-neighbor algorithm in which closely related sequences were merged to remove PCR and sequencing errors. CDR3 sequences were aligned to IMGT reference sequences to assign V, D and J gene segments. For a sequence to be retained, a match of at least six nucleotides was required to both a V gene segment and a J gene segment. A rearrangement counted as productive if the CDR3 had no stop codons and remained in frame with V and J, and every other rearrangement counted as non-productive. CDR3 was defined by IMGT convention, running from the second conserved V-encoded cysteine to the conserved J-encoded phenylalanine. The earlier analysis of more than 450 of the donors excluded sequences that lacked an unambiguous match to a single V gene segment. In an earlier analysis of 450 to 700 of the donors, V segments were called functional above 56.7% productive rearrangements and were called segregating when the between-donor standard deviation exceeded 5%. To diagnose cytomegalovirus status from the catalog of TCR beta chain sequences, a statistical classification framework was built. In a later analysis, V and J genes were assigned by comparing TCR nucleotide sequences against IMGT/GENE-DB human TR gene sequences. The TCRdist pipeline was used in a later analysis to assign CDR3 sequences and most-parsimonious VDJ recombination scenarios. In a later analysis, every TCR beta chain was defined by the combination of its CDR3 amino acid sequence and its V-gene family, and reads without a unique V-gene family were dropped. To address suspected cross-contamination and a sequencing artifact, a later analysis removed several hundred highly shared, low-generation-probability nucleotide sequences. In a later analysis, a clonal expansion index for each public chain was calculated from normalized within-repertoire ranks of inferred template counts. Generation probabilities in a later analysis came from a VDJ recombination model fitted to out-of-frame rearrangements, and those results were checked against IGoR. Hypergeometric tests were used in a later analysis to score TCR-TCR, TCR-HLA and TCR-CMV co-occurrence, with a repertoire-size bias correction applied to the TCR pairs. False discovery rates were estimated in a later analysis by permuting HLA or CMV assignments 20 times. A later analysis grouped co-occurring TCRs with DBSCAN, adding TCRdist sequence similarity when clustering within HLA-allele-positive subsets. For co-occurrence clustering, repertoires with fewer than 30,000 or more than 120,000 public chains were excluded, along with four or five repertoires with anomalous nucleotide sharing. Entries here come from immuneACCESS through TCRdb and include only in-frame sequences with V and J called. Some clones fail to appear in such tables; in the studies checked, an unresolved V gene covers under half of the shortfall, and the cause of the remainder is unknown. Clone size and the V and J calls come from that table; the DNA yielded D and trimming. The sample table shows around 210,000 clones, and 70% to 90% are seen once. Together, the top ten hold about 0.22% of the sample.

Sequencing used PBMCs. The chain couples TRBV27 to TRBJ2-7, and TRBD1 aligns with 8 junction nucleotides. This TCR came from a girl between 2 and 10 years old in good health and CMV-seronegative. The CDR3 reads as follows: CASSLFPRGRDEQYF. Here is the DNA: TGTGCCAGCAGTTTATTCCCCAGGGGGCGCGATGAGCAGTACTTC.